This T cell receptor beta chain was identified during a study of blood T cell repertoires in COVID-19. V was trimmed by 3 bases and J by 5 bases, leaving 10 bases between them. The length of the CDR3 is 13 residues. The V gene's germline CDR1 is SEHNR and CDR2 FQNEAQ (reference sequence). The assay was immunoSEQ multiplex PCR, and TCRdb's table has in-frame clones only and misses some. The sample includes roughly 250,000 clones, more than 65% of them seen just once. The specimen was peripheral blood. The receptor's source is a man in his forties or fifties with active or convalescent COVID-19. The chain recombines TRBV7-9 with TRBJ2-5, with D maybe TRBD1 (5 bases). The CDR3 sequence: CASSFSRVETQYF. The CDR3 DNA is TGTGCCAGCAGCTTCTCCAGGGTTGAGACCCAGTACTTC. The full variable domain, in which reference TRBV7-9 and TRBJ2-5 provide the parts outside the CDR3, is DTGVSQNPRHKITKRGQNVTFRCDPISEHNRLYWYRQTLGQGPEFLTYFQNEAQLEKSRLLSDRFSAERPKGSFSTLEIQRTEQGDSAMYLCASSFSRVETQYFGPGTRLLVL.